The 8 T cell receptor beta chains below were found in one sample sequenced in a study of shared clonotypes between healthy human individuals. Here immunoSEQ multiplex PCR was the method, and the copy in TCRdb shows in-frame clones only, minus some. The table shows 1.5 million to 2.5 million clones, with roughly 94% occurring only once. CD8 cells classed as naive were CD45RO-negative and positively selected for CCR7, excluding terminally differentiated effector memory CD45RA+ cells. The specimen was naive CD8+ T cells sorted from blood. These receptors came from a man between 18 and 29 years old in good health.

J is TRBJ2-7 and V is TRBV7-2; 7 bases match TRBD2. The CDR3 runs to 12 residues. After removal of 8 bases from V and 1 base from J, the junction contained 2 bases not matched to a gene. CDR1 is SGHTA, CDR2 FQGNSA, per germline. CDR3 sequence: CASGGGSYEQYF. CDR3 DNA: TGTGCCAGCGGGGGGGGATCCTACGAGCAGTACTTC.

This sequence joins TRBV6-5 and TRBJ2-2, with D unresolved. With 5 bases removed from V and 4 bases from J, the gap between germline ends came to 8 bases. This CDR3 comprises 13 residues. Germline CDR1 is MNHEY and CDR2 is SVGAGI. The CDR3 DNA reads TGTGCCAGCAGTGCACAAGTCACCGGGGAGCTGTTTTTT. This codes for CASSAQVTGELFF.

The chain employs TRBV7-8 and TRBJ2-7; TRBD2 agrees at 13 bases. This CDR3 has 15 amino acids. Losses at the gene ends were 5 bases for V and 4 bases for J; bases not matched to a gene: 5. Per germline, CDR1 SGHVS and CDR2 FQNEAQ. The CDR3 protein is CASSRGTSGEYEQYF. The CDR3 DNA is TGTGCCAGCAGCCGAGGGACTAGCGGGGAGTACGAGCAGTACTTC.

The rearrangement joins TRBV4-1 to TRBJ2-2; 7 positions match TRBD1. V was clipped by 5 bases and J by 4 bases; unmatched bases: 7. Germline assignment: CDR1 MGHRA and CDR2 YSYEKL. This CDR3 has 15 amino acids. CDR3 sequence reads: CASSYRGSSTGELFF. DNA of the CDR3: TGCGCCAGCAGCTACAGGGGCTCGTCCACCGGGGAGCTGTTTTTT.

For this clone: This same CDR3 is encoded by further DNA sequences in the sample. This rearrangement joins TRBV19 to TRBJ2-3; no definite D call. Per germline, CDR1 LNHDA and CDR2 SQIVND (reference sequence). The CDR3 has 14 amino acids. The germline V and J ends were trimmed by 2 bases and 0 bases, with 6 bases remaining between them. CDR3 DNA sequence: TGTGCCAGTAGTATAATGGGTAGCACAGATACGCAGTATTTT. It is translated as CASSIMGSTDTQYF.

The chain links TRBV7-9 to TRBJ2-1, with TRBD2 as a possible D gene (6 bases). The CDR3 consists of 17 residues. Germline V gene lookup returns CDR1 SEHNR and CDR2 FQNEAQ (reference sequence). Trimming cost V 4 bases and J 8 bases, with 24 bases left between them. The CDR3 DNA reads TGTGCCAGCAGCTCGCCGGGAGCTCCATCGGTATTCGATGAGCAGTTCTTC. Encoded protein: CASSSPGAPSVFDEQFF.

The chain recombines TRBV11-2 with TRBJ2-1; 8 nucleotides match TRBD2. CDR1 and CDR2 (germline): SGHAT, FQNNGV. The CDR3 is made up of 17 amino acids. With 4 bases clipped from V and 2 bases from J, the junction kept 10 bases outside the gene matches. CDR3 region: CASSSSNLAGTYNEQFF. The CDR3 coding sequence is TGTGCCAGCAGCTCATCAAATCTAGCGGGCACCTACAATGAGCAGTTCTTC.

Points on this clone: In the same sample, other DNA sequences code for this CDR3. The chain uses TRBV9 and TRBJ1-4; D gene uncertain. CDR1 and CDR2 from the germline V gene are SGDLS and YYNGEE. The V end was cut by 0 bases, the J end by 7 bases, with 13 bases between. This CDR3 has 15 residues. The CDR3 loop reads CASSVAGGLGEKLFF. As DNA, the CDR3 is TGTGCCAGCAGCGTAGCTGGTGGTTTGGGTGAAAAACTGTTTTTT.